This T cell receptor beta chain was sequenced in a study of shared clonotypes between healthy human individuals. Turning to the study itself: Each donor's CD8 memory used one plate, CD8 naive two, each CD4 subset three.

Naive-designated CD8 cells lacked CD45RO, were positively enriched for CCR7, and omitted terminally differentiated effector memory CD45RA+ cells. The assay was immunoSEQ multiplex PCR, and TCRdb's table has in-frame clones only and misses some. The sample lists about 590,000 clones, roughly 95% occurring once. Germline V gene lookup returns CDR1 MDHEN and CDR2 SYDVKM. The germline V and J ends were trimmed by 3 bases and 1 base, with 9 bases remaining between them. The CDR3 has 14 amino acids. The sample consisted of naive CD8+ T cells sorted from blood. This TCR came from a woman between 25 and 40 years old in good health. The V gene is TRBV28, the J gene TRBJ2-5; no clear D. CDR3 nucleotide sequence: TGTGCCAGCAGTTTCGGCTTATTCCAAGAGACCCAGTACTTC. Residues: CASSFGLFQETQYF.